The rows below give T cell receptor beta chains drawn from one sample of a study of T-cell memory formation after mild COVID-19. TCRdb re-called the 5' RACE reads with MiXCR, one entry per CDR3 protein. The sample consists of about 270,000 distinct CDR3 sequences, 15% to 17% of them appearing once. Sequencing input: PBMCs or a T cell subset sorted from them (not recorded which). All receptors come from an adult woman who had mild COVID-19 (a few samples of this study predate the infection). Cell type and time point are not known. The conserved cysteine and the conserved F or W are not part of the CDR3 here.

v_gene	j_gene	CDR3aa
TRBV3-1	TRBJ1-1	ASSLGQGSTEAF
TRBV14	TRBJ2-1	ASSQDRSSGGSEQF
TRBV2	TRBJ1-1	ASSDNSMNTEAF
TRBV18	TRBJ1-2	ASSPVLTTNYGYT
TRBV6-1	TRBJ2-7	ASRLVYEQY
TRBV20-1	TRBJ1-2	SAPAFGRKVKDGYT
TRBV15	TRBJ2-7	ATSRGYTYEQY
TRBV29-1	TRBJ2-7	SVRELGRGEQY
TRBV1	TRBJ2-1	TSSQGGGLARTYNEQF
TRBV10-2	TRBJ2-7	ASSESLAGGIYEQY
TRBV12-3/TRBV12-4	TRBJ1-5	ASSLAQGHGTNQPQH
TRBV28	TRBJ1-6	ASSLRGYRGGSPLH
TRBV7-2	TRBJ2-7	ASSSPARANYEQY
TRBV9	TRBJ2-5	ASSFGSSGGETQY
TRBV6-1	TRBJ2-3	ASSGYSTDTQY
TRBV7-2	TRBJ2-7	ASSLWGGSTYEQY
TRBV12-3/TRBV12-4	TRBJ2-5	ASSLSPKGGETQY
TRBV3-1	TRBJ2-7	ASSQDQGTASYEQY
TRBV20-1	TRBJ2-2	SARVTSGGASNTGELF
TRBV5-1	TRBJ1-2	ASSLGFDRAGAYGYT
TRBV5-4	TRBJ2-3	ASSPQGGRRTDTQY
TRBV18	TRBJ2-7	ASSPGTGGTGEQY
TRBV7-8	TRBJ2-2	ASLPFRLTGTDTGELF
TRBV7-9	TRBJ2-3	ASSTMTSTDTQY
TRBV9	TRBJ1-2	ASSVTGSVGYT
TRBV29-1	TRBJ2-7	SVVPGGYYEQY
TRBV18	TRBJ2-1	ASSINQINEQF
TRBV3-1	TRBJ2-3	ASSQPGGADTQY
TRBV7-3	TRBJ1-2	ASSPGRLVQTNYGYT
TRBV7-2	TRBJ1-2	ASSLEGQGGVSYGYT
TRBV5-1	TRBJ1-1	ASSNPQGNTEAF
TRBV12-3/TRBV12-4	TRBJ1-1	ASSYGQGVTEAF
TRBV10-3	TRBJ1-1	AISETTAGTEAF
TRBV20-1	TRBJ1-1	SARPWAGSSAEAF
TRBV18	TRBJ2-3	ASSLDYLGTDTQY
TRBV7-2	TRBJ2-3	ASSLRTSGRADTQY
TRBV12-3/TRBV12-4	TRBJ2-5	ASSPRRLAGGGETQY
TRBV15	TRBJ1-3	ATSRGRTSGNTIY
TRBV6-2/TRBV6-3	TRBJ2-7	ASSYSIGEQY
TRBV20-1	TRBJ2-4	SARDQRGTNIQY
TRBV7-2	TRBJ2-1	ASSLKDSPREQF
TRBV5-1	TRBJ1-1	ASSLKGVNTEAF
TRBV14	TRBJ1-6	ASSQVQASSPLH
TRBV14	TRBJ2-6	ASSQGGYSGANVLT
TRBV7-6	TRBJ2-7	ASSKGLAYEQY
TRBV7-3	TRBJ1-1	ASSLNGLNTEAF
TRBV18	TRBJ2-3	ASSPVYRAGGADTQY
TRBV5-1	TRBJ2-5	ASSSRLASAETQY
TRBV4-1	TRBJ1-1	ASSQEGWGYTEAF
TRBV6-5	TRBJ1-1	ASSYSTTGRWTEAF
TRBV12-3/TRBV12-4	TRBJ1-1	ASSFGGTGHTEAF
TRBV4-2	TRBJ1-3	ASSQERSGNTIY
TRBV6-1	TRBJ1-6	ASRLTGGNSPLH
TRBV7-2	TRBJ2-7	ASSWPPGSAGHEQY
TRBV20-1	TRBJ2-5	SASLKPTSRETQY
TRBV12-3/TRBV12-4	TRBJ1-6	ASSLGALRPLH
TRBV15	TRBJ2-2	ATSRVTGVGELF
TRBV4-2	TRBJ1-2	ASSQGQYNYGYT
TRBV7-2	TRBJ1-2	ASSLGQGLGYT